The rows below give T cell receptor beta chains drawn from one sample of a study of sequential checkpoint blockade in melanoma. The assay was immunoSEQ multiplex PCR, and TCRdb's table has in-frame clones only and misses some. This sample has around 21,000 clones, with about 82% found just once. Sequenced material: CD8+ T cells sorted from blood (inferred from file names), taken from a patient given nivolumab and ipilimumab in sequence. The receptor set was obtained from a human donor with melanoma. Both conserved end residues are part of each CDR3. The D gene is left open where the match is weak. For some rows the clone size is stated as once, few or many, or as a class when expanded; others skip it.

TRBV7-9,.,TRBJ1-5,.,TGTGCCAGCAGCTTAGGGAGTCAGCCCCAGCATTTT,CASSLGSQPQHF
TRBV28,TRBD2,TRBJ2-1,.,TGTGCCAGCAGTCCGGGGACTAGCGGGAGGGGTGAGAACAATGAGCAGTTCTTC,CASSPGTSGRGENNEQFF
TRBV5-1,TRBD1,TRBJ2-3,once,TGCGCCAGCCGACAGGGCGGCACAGATACGCAGTATTTT,CASRQGGTDTQYF
TRBV30,.,TRBJ2-7,.,TGTGCCTGGAGTGTAAGCAGGGAAAAAAGCGAGCAGTACTTC,CAWSVSREKSEQYF
TRBV14,TRBD1,TRBJ1-4,.,TGTGCCAGCAGCCAAGGTGGACAGGGGGCAGGAGAAAAACTGTTTTTT,CASSQGGQGAGEKLFF
TRBV6-5,TRBD1,TRBJ2-7,.,TGTGCCAGCAGTGAATGGGACAGGGACCACGAGCAGTACTTC,CASSEWDRDHEQYF
TRBV9,TRBD2,TRBJ2-5,.,TGTGCCAGCAGCTCAGCTAGCGGGAGGGCCGGGGAGACCCAGTACTTC,CASSSASGRAGETQYF
TRBV27,TRBD1,TRBJ2-1,once,TGTGCCAGCAGTCCCGGGACAGGGGTAGACAATGAGCAGTTCTTC,CASSPGTGVDNEQFF
TRBV4-2,TRBD1,TRBJ2-7,.,TGTGCCAGCAGCCCCCGGACAGGATTAGCCCACGAGCAGTACTTC,CASSPRTGLAHEQYF
TRBV15,.,TRBJ1-2,.,TGTGCCACCAGCAGAGATTCGGGCGGGGAGACTTATGGCTACACCTTC,CATSRDSGGETYGYTF
TRBV4-1,TRBD2,TRBJ2-2,.,TGCGCCAGCAGCCTGACTAGCGGGAGAGAGTCCGGGGAGCTGTTTTTT,CASSLTSGRESGELFF
TRBV5-6,.,TRBJ1-5,once,TGTGCCAGCAGCTACGGGGACTACAGGATAGATAGCAATCAGCCCCAGCATTTT,CASSYGDYRIDSNQPQHF
TRBV21-1,.,TRBJ2-2,.,TGTGCCAGCAGCGGAACGGACGACAGCACCGGGGAGCTGTTTTTT,CASSGTDDSTGELFF
TRBV5-4,.,TRBJ1-3,.,TGTGCCAGCAGCTTTTTTCAGGGGTATTCTGGAAACACCATATATTTT,CASSFFQGYSGNTIYF
TRBV6-1,.,TRBJ1-2,few,TGTGCCAGCACCTACCCTTCGGACACCTTC,CASTYPSDTF
TRBV9,.,TRBJ1-2,.,TGTGCCAGCAGCGTGGATACAGGGTACTATGGCTACACCTTC,CASSVDTGYYGYTF
TRBV6-6,.,TRBJ1-2,.,TGTGCCAGCAGTTTTGACAGCCCCGGCTACACCTTC,CASSFDSPGYTF
TRBV5-6,TRBD1,TRBJ2-5,.,TGTGCCAGCAGTTACATCCGGGACAGGGTTGGGGAGACCCAGTACTTC,CASSYIRDRVGETQYF
TRBV7-9,.,TRBJ2-5,.,TGTGCCAGCAGCCCTGACAGATTCCAAGAGACCCAGTACTTC,CASSPDRFQETQYF
TRBV30,.,TRBJ1-2,.,TGTGCCTGGAGTTTAGGCCCCGGGGGCTACACCTTC,CAWSLGPGGYTF
TRBV13,.,TRBJ2-7,.,TGTGCCAGCAGCCCAGTGGGGGGGAGAGGGGGCGAGCAGTACTTC,CASSPVGGRGGEQYF
TRBV6-1,TRBD1,TRBJ2-3,.,TGTGCCAGCAGTGGGACAGGGGGCACAGATACGCAGTATTTT,CASSGTGGTDTQYF
TRBV27,.,TRBJ1-2,.,TGTGCCAGCAGTTACCGGGGGGGGCTCCAAAACTATGGCTACACCTTC,CASSYRGGLQNYGYTF
TRBV7-7,.,TRBJ2-1,.,TGTGCCAGCAGCTTGACACAGGGAACCTACAATGAGCAGTTCTTC,CASSLTQGTYNEQFF
TRBV28,TRBD1,TRBJ2-1,.,TGTGCCAGCACCGCGGGACAGGTTTACCACAATGAGCAGTTCTTC,CASTAGQVYHNEQFF
TRBV19,TRBD1,TRBJ1-5,.,TGTGCCAGTAGTATCAGGGACAGGGACCAGCCCCAGCATTTT,CASSIRDRDQPQHF
TRBV6-1,TRBD2,TRBJ2-7,.,TGTGCCAGCAGTGAATTAGTGACTAGCGCCGCCTACGAGCAGTACTTC,CASSELVTSAAYEQYF
TRBV5-4,.,TRBJ1-1,once,TGTGCCAGCCGAGGCAACGAGGGTATCGACACTGAAGCTTTCTTT,CASRGNEGIDTEAFF
TRBV13,.,TRBJ1-2,.,TGTGCCAGCAGCTTGGGGGCGGACAACTATGGCTACACCTTC,CASSLGADNYGYTF
TRBV5-1,.,TRBJ2-7,.,TGCGCCAGCAGCTTGGAACAGGGAGTCTACGAGCAGTACTTC,CASSLEQGVYEQYF
TRBV6-5,TRBD1,TRBJ2-7,.,TGTGCCAGCAGTTCCCCGGGACAGGGATCCTACGAGCAGTACTTC,CASSSPGQGSYEQYF
TRBV7-3,.,TRBJ1-1,.,TGTGCCAGCAGCTCTGGGGACACTTCTCTGTTTGTGAACACTGAAGCTTTCTTT,CASSSGDTSLFVNTEAFF
TRBV5-1,TRBD2,TRBJ2-7,medium-sized,TGCGCCAGCAGCTTGGCCGGTACTAGCGTTACCTACGAGCAGTACTTC,CASSLAGTSVTYEQYF
TRBV6-5,.,TRBJ2-1,few,TGTGCCAGCAGTGAACCCTACTACAATGAGCAGTTCTTC,CASSEPYYNEQFF
TRBV4-1,.,TRBJ2-7,.,TGCGCCAGCAGCCAACGGACACGGCCCGGCGAGCAGTACTTC,CASSQRTRPGEQYF
TRBV5-6,.,TRBJ1-4,once,TGTGCCAGCAGCGCAAACTTGAATGAAAAACTGTTTTTT,CASSANLNEKLFF
TRBV29-1,.,TRBJ2-2,.,TGCAGCGTACGAGGGGGCACCGGGGAGCTGTTTTTT,CSVRGGTGELFF
TRBV7-9,.,TRBJ1-4,.,TGTGCCAGCAGCTTACGCCTGAGAGAACTGTCTGAAAAACTGTTTTTT,CASSLRLRELSEKLFF
TRBV27,.,TRBJ1-5,.,TGTGCCAGCACCCCGACAGTAAATAGCAATCAGCCCCAGCATTTT,CASTPTVNSNQPQHF
TRBV27,.,TRBJ2-7,.,TGTGCCAGCAGTTCCAGGAACGAGCAGTACTTC,CASSSRNEQYF
TRBV7-8,TRBD2,TRBJ2-7,.,TGTGCCAGCAGCCTCCCGCCTAGCGGGATCTACGAGCAGTACTTC,CASSLPPSGIYEQYF